This T cell receptor (beta chain) was sequenced in a study of shared clonotypes between healthy human individuals. Study-wide findings and caveats: Represented diversity, genetic and exposure-history alike, was limited by few donors. Clonotype sharing among donors was thought likely to change with sequencing depth.

Across several immunoSEQ plates, the genomic DNA of each subset was split evenly. Some clones are missing from TCRdb's copy, which holds only in-frame ones; the method was immunoSEQ multiplex PCR. The sample has approximately 1.5 million clones, 95% to 99% seen once; the top ten hold 0.45%. About this clone: Its antigen is not identified.

This clonotype was sampled from a man between 25 and 39 years old in good health. The sample was naive CD4+ T cells sorted from blood. Stated subset: CD45RA+ positively selected.

CDR3: CASGRGGYEQYF. The CDR3 region has the DNA TGTGCCAGCGGACGGGGGGGTTACGAGCAGTACTTC. The chain recombines TRBV27 with TRBJ2-7; 8 bases map to TRBD2. Germline loops: CDR1 MNHEY, CDR2 SMNVEV (reference sequence). The CDR3 length is 12 residues. The V gene end was trimmed by 8 bases and the J gene end by 4 bases; junction bases not matched to a gene: 4.